A selection of T cell receptor beta chains follows, all from one sample in a study of radiation and T cells in renal cell carcinoma. Here immunoSEQ multiplex PCR was the method, and the copy in TCRdb shows in-frame clones only, minus some. The sample consists of 75,000 to 90,000 clones, about nine tenths of them appearing once. The material was blood, obtained from a patient whose treatment included radiotherapy and nephrectomy. All receptors come from a woman between 65 and 79 years old with renal cell carcinoma. CDR3s include the opening cysteine and the closing phenylalanine or tryptophan. A D gene is named only where the DNA matches it firmly. Clone sizes are given selectively: once, few, many, or a class where the clone is expanded.

d_call	j_call	clone_size	v_call	cdr3_nt	cdr3_aa
-	TRBJ1-2	-	TRBV5-8	TGTGCCAGCAGCTTGTTGTCTCTTAGGGGAACTAACTATGGCTACACCTTC	CASSLLSLRGTNYGYTF
TRBD1	TRBJ2-7	-	TRBV28	TGTGCCAGCAGTTACCGGGACAGGCGGTCCTACGAGCAGTACTTC	CASSYRDRRSYEQYF
-	TRBJ1-4	-	TRBV19	TGTGCCAGTACCCCGGTGGGGACTAATGAAAAACTGTTTTTT	CASTPVGTNEKLFF
-	TRBJ1-4	-	TRBV19	TGTGCCAGTAGTTTGACGCATGCAACTAATGAAAAACTGTTTTTT	CASSLTHATNEKLFF
-	TRBJ2-7	-	TRBV15	TGTGCCACCGCCTCCCGGGGGCTTTCCTTCTACGAGCAGTACTTC	CATASRGLSFYEQYF
-	TRBJ2-7	-	TRBV5-1	TGCGCCAGCACACCTGTCGGACACGGGGGCCGGCTGTACGAGCAGTACTTC	CASTPVGHGGRLYEQYF
-	TRBJ1-2	-	TRBV7-2	TGTGCCAGCAGCCCAGGGTCCTATGGCTACACCTTC	CASSPGSYGYTF
TRBD2	TRBJ2-1	-	TRBV6-5	TGTGCCAGCAGTTACGCCCCCCCCGCGGGGGGGACTGAGCAGTTCTTC	CASSYAPPAGGTEQFF
-	TRBJ1-5	once	TRBV18	TGTGCCAGCTCACCCGCACGGGGGGCCCCGGCCCAGCATTTT	CASSPARGAPAQHF
-	TRBJ1-2	-	TRBV5-1	TGCGCCAGCAGAGGGGGAAACTATGGCTACACCTTC	CASRGGNYGYTF
TRBD2	TRBJ2-3	-	TRBV4-2	TGTGCCAGCAGTCGACAGCGGGGATCAGATACGCAGTATTTT	CASSRQRGSDTQYF
TRBD2	TRBJ2-7	-	TRBV6-4	TGTGCCAGCAGGGAAAACCGGACTAGCGGCAACTACGAGCAGTACTTC	CASRENRTSGNYEQYF
-	TRBJ2-7	-	TRBV28	TGTGCCAGCAATTACCGGGGCCGGTCCTACGAGCAGTACTTC	CASNYRGRSYEQYF
TRBD1	TRBJ1-1	-	TRBV5-4	TGTGCCAGCAGCTTCCTTTGGAGGGTCGGGGGACAGGCGAACACTGAAGCTTTCTTT	CASSFLWRVGGQANTEAFF
TRBD1	TRBJ1-3	-	TRBV29-1	TGCAGCGTTGCACAGGGGGCGAACACCATATATTTT	CSVAQGANTIYF
-	TRBJ1-2	few	TRBV7-2	TGTGCCAGCACCAACAAGGGTGGCTACACCTTC	CASTNKGGYTF
-	TRBJ2-3	-	TRBV19	TGTGCCAGTGAACAAAGTGGGGGGAATACGCAGTATTTT	CASEQSGGNTQYF
-	TRBJ1-4	-	TRBV5-8	TGTGCCAGCAGCCCTGGAGGGGGTAAAGATGAAAAACTGTTTTTT	CASSPGGGKDEKLFF
-	TRBJ1-4	once	TRBV2	TGTGCCAGCAGTGAAGTCGGGGCAACTAATGAAAAACTGTTTTTT	CASSEVGATNEKLFF
-	TRBJ2-5	-	TRBV28	TGTGCCAGCAGCCCGAGGGGGCGGGGGCCGCAAGAGACCCAGTACTTC	CASSPRGRGPQETQYF
-	TRBJ2-7	once	TRBV18	TGTGCCAGCTCACCAACTAGCAGCGAGCAGTACTTC	CASSPTSSEQYF
-	TRBJ1-4	-	TRBV5-1	TGCGCCAGCAGCTTGGCCAACAGACTGGAAGATGAAAAACTGTTTTTT	CASSLANRLEDEKLFF
-	TRBJ1-1	-	TRBV5-1	TGCGCCAGCAGATACGGAGGACTGGACACTGAAGCTTTCTTT	CASRYGGLDTEAFF
-	TRBJ1-4	-	TRBV27	TGTGCCAGCAGTTTTAACGGGGAAAAACTGTTTTTT	CASSFNGEKLFF
-	TRBJ2-2	-	TRBV5-4	TGTGCCAGCAGCTTGGGACCTATGAACACCGGGGAGCTGTTTTTT	CASSLGPMNTGELFF
-	TRBJ2-1	-	TRBV25-1	TGTGCCAGCAGCCAAAGGTATGAGCAGTTCTTC	CASSQRYEQFF
-	TRBJ2-1	-	TRBV21-1	TGTGCCAGCAGCAAACAGACCCGGGACTGGCAGTTCTTC	CASSKQTRDWQFF
TRBD1	TRBJ2-2	-	TRBV2	TGTGCCAGCAGGGGGGACAGGGCAGGAACCGGGGAGCTGTTTTTT	CASRGDRAGTGELFF
-	TRBJ1-6	-	TRBV6-1	TGTGCCAGCAGTGAGAAGAGTTTTACAGCCTATAATTCACCCCTCCACTTT	CASSEKSFTAYNSPLHF
TRBD2	TRBJ2-3	-	TRBV5-1	TGCGCCAGCAGCTTGACTAGCGTCACAGATACGCAGTATTTT	CASSLTSVTDTQYF